Listed here are 20 T cell receptor beta chains from one sample, sequenced in a study of patients and donors after allogeneic stem cell transplantation (dated by TCRdb to about 2020). The library was produced with RT-PCR. Sequenced on a NextSeq 550. Clones were called with MiXCR by TCRdb after fastp trimmed the public reads at Q25, and only in-frame beta chains were retained. Each entry merges the rows of one CDR3 protein and shows their most common DNA and genes. The sample table shows under 200,000 distinct CDR3 sequences, and approximately 22% are seen once. The ten largest clones take up roughly a quarter of the sample. Material: blood, either unsorted or a sorted T cell fraction (not recorded which). All receptors derive from a human donor who was either an allogeneic HSCT recipient or a stem cell or donor lymphocyte infusion donor (not recorded which). It is not recorded whose cells these are; they may come from a transplant donor.

The J gene is TRBJ2-7, the V gene TRBV29-1; 9 bases line up with TRBD1. Germline trimming cut 3 bases from V and 2 bases from J; bases unmatched to any gene: 2. The CDR3 covers 13 residues. Per the germline V gene, CDR1 is SQVTM and CDR2 is ANQGSEA. The CDR3 reads CSVDGTGTYEQYF. CDR3 nucleotide sequence: TGCAGCGTTGATGGGACAGGGACCTACGAGCAGTACTTC.

This rearrangement joins TRBV7-2 to TRBJ1-5; D ambiguous. CDR1 and CDR2 (germline): SGHTA, FQGNSA. The CDR3 has 13 amino acids. V was cut by 2 bases and J by 3 bases, with 5 bases left in between. The CDR3 protein is CASSLLVNQPQHF. CDR3 bases: TGTGCCAGCAGCTTATTAGTCAATCAGCCCCAGCATTTT.

Ten or more counts support this clonotype. CDR3 residues: CASSLWDGNYGYTF. The CDR3 coding sequence is TGTGCCAGCAGCTTATGGGACGGCAACTATGGCTACACCTTC. The chain combines TRBV7-2 with TRBJ1-2; D possibly corresponds to TRBD1 (5 bases). The CDR3 extends over 14 amino acids. Germline V gene lookup returns CDR1 SGHTA and CDR2 FQGNSA. Trimming removed 2 bases from V and 2 bases from J, with 9 bases in between.

This clonotype came up a few times. The chain combines TRBV5-1 with TRBJ1-2, with 7 bases matching TRBD1. Germline trimming cut 3 bases from V and 3 bases from J; bases unmatched to any gene: 2. CDR3 length: 13 amino acids. Germline lookup yields CDR1 SGHRS and CDR2 YFSETQ. In nucleotides, the CDR3 is TGCGCCAGCAGCTCTACAGGGGACTATGGCTACACCTTC. The encoded protein is CASSSTGDYGYTF. Filled out from reference TRBV5-1 and TRBJ1-2, the complete variable domain reads KAGVTQTPRYLIKTRGQQVTLSCSPISGHRSVSWYQQTPGQGLQFLFEYFSETQRNKGNFPGRFSGRQFSNSRSEMNVSTLELGDSALYLCASSSTGDYGYTFGSGTRLTVV.

V is TRBV19 and J is TRBJ1-5; the D gene is possibly TRBD1 (6 bases). The V gene's germline CDR1 is LNHDA and CDR2 SQIVND (reference sequence). Trimming shortened V by 2 bases and J by 2 bases, and 7 bases separated the two germline ends. CDR3 length equals 14 residues. In nucleotides, the CDR3 is TGTGCCAGTAGTATATCAGGGGGCAATCAGCCCCAGCATTTT. It encodes CASSISGGNQPQHF.

The V call is TRBV12-3 or TRBV12-4, the J call TRBJ2-2; 10 bases agree with TRBD2. V was clipped by 3 bases and J by 3 bases; unmatched bases: 4. The CDR3 consists of 16 residues. CDR3 residues: CASSFGLADYTGELFF. The CDR3 nucleotides are TGTGCCAGCAGTTTCGGACTAGCGGACTACACCGGGGAGCTGTTTTTT.

A single count supports this clonotype. The chain uses TRBV6-5 and TRBJ2-5, with D tentatively TRBD2 (5 bases). CDR1 is MNHEY and CDR2 is SVGAGI in the germline V gene. Trimming removed 5 bases at V and 5 bases at J, with 15 bases between. The CDR3 totals 14 residues. The CDR3: CASSRPSGSETQYF. The CDR3 coding sequence is TGTGCCAGCAGTCGCCCGAGCGGTTCCGAGACCCAGTACTTC.

A few counts support this clonotype. The chain has TRBV27 and TRBJ1-5; D is unclear. Germline V lookup: CDR1 MNHEY, CDR2 SMNVEV (reference sequence). This CDR3 has 13 residues. V lost 4 bases and J lost 2, with 6 bases in between. The CDR3: CASSYAGNQPQHF. CDR3 coding DNA: TGTGCCAGCAGTTATGCGGGCAATCAGCCCCAGCATTTT.

This clonotype has more than one count but fewer than ten. The chain uses TRBV7-9 and TRBJ2-7; D is possibly TRBD2 (6 bases). The CDR3 extends over 14 amino acids. Per the germline V gene, CDR1 is SEHNR and CDR2 is FQNEAQ (reference sequence). Trimming left V 1 base short and J 3 bases short, with 10 bases between. The CDR3 spells CASSLVGTYYEQYF. Here the CDR3 DNA reads TGTGCCAGCAGCTTAGTTGGGACTTACTACGAGCAGTACTTC.

The chain has TRBV20-1 and TRBJ1-1; D perhaps matches TRBD1 (6 bases). CDR1 is DFQATT, CDR2 SNEGSKA, per germline (reference sequence). The CDR3 spans 13 residues. V lost 1 base and J 2 bases, leaving 8 bases between the germline ends. The chain's CDR3 is CSARVRGNTEAFF. The CDR3 coding sequence is TGCAGTGCTAGAGTCAGGGGTAACACTGAAGCTTTCTTT.

This clonotype was seen more than once but under ten times. The chain combines TRBV5-8 with TRBJ1-5; D is uncertain. CDR1 and CDR2 (germline): SGHTS, YDEGEE. Trimming pared 0 bases from V and 5 bases from J, leaving 9 bases between. This CDR3 spans 14 amino acids. CDR3 region: CASSLGTEYQPQHF. The CDR3 nucleotides read TGTGCCAGCAGCTTGGGGACCGAGTATCAGCCCCAGCATTTT.

This clonotype was counted between two and nine times. V usage is TRBV12-3 or TRBV12-4 and J usage is TRBJ1-1; 9 bases are shared with TRBD1. CDR3 length: 17 amino acids. V was pared by 3 bases and J by 0 bases, with 8 bases of the junction left unmatched. The CDR3: CASSFQSGTGLNTEAFF. The CDR3, as DNA: TGTGCCAGCAGTTTTCAGTCCGGGACAGGGTTGAACACTGAAGCTTTCTTT.

The chain carries TRBV4-3 and TRBJ1-1, with D possibly TRBD1 on 5 matching bases. The CDR3 has 13 residues. Per the germline V gene, CDR1 is LGHNA and CDR2 is YSLEER. Deletions cut 5 bases from V and 0 bases from J, with 7 bases between. Written as DNA, the CDR3 is TGCGCCAGCAGCAGGGACTTGAACACTGAAGCTTTCTTT. Translated, it gives CASSRDLNTEAFF.

This clonotype was observed a handful of times. This chain uses TRBV6-6 with TRBJ2-7; D unclear. V shed 7 bases and J shed 2 bases, with 12 bases lying between them. The CDR3 covers 13 residues. Germline values: CDR1 MNHNY, CDR2 SVGAGI (reference sequence). As DNA, the CDR3 is TGTGCCAGCAATACAGAAATCCCCTACGAGCAGTACTTC. It yields the protein CASNTEIPYEQYF.

This clonotype has more than one count but fewer than ten. The rearrangement uses TRBV12-3 or TRBV12-4 and TRBJ2-4; D is ambiguous. The CDR3 has 14 residues. V was pared by 4 bases and J by 2 bases, with 9 bases between. This CDR3 is CASSSSGSKNIQYF. CDR3 DNA: TGTGCCAGCAGTTCAAGTGGGTCCAAAAACATTCAGTACTTC.

The rearrangement links TRBV4-1 to TRBJ2-2, with 11 bases matching TRBD1. CDR3 length: 15 amino acids. Losses at the gene ends were 3 bases for V and 5 bases for J; bases not matched to a gene: 2. Germline V CDR1 and CDR2: MGHRA, YSYEKL. The CDR3 loop is CASSQDRGRTGELFF. The CDR3 DNA reads as TGCGCCAGCAGCCAGGACAGGGGGCGAACCGGGGAGCTGTTTTTT.

The J gene is TRBJ2-2, the V gene TRBV27; D unresolved. Germline loops: CDR1 MNHEY, CDR2 SMNVEV (reference sequence). With 2 bases removed from V and 0 bases from J, the gap between germline ends came to 16 bases. The CDR3 is 18 residues long. The CDR3 sequence is CASSLRSSRNANTGELFF. For the CDR3, the DNA is TGTGCCAGCAGTTTAAGGTCCAGCCGGAACGCGAACACCGGGGAGCTGTTTTTT.

This chain connects TRBV4-3 to TRBJ1-4, with D tentatively TRBD1 (6 bases). Trimming removed 0 bases from V and 8 bases from J, with 7 bases in between. Germline CDR1 LGHNA, CDR2 YSLEER. The length of the CDR3 is 13 residues. CDR3 amino acids: CASSQETGEKLFF. The CDR3 DNA follows: TGCGCCAGCAGCCAAGAGACAGGAGAAAAACTGTTTTTT.

This chain connects TRBV24-1 to TRBJ2-1; 11 bases line up with TRBD2. The junction had 4 bases not matched to a gene; V was cut back by 0 bases and J by 4 bases. Germline lookup yields CDR1 KGHDR and CDR2 SFDVKD. This CDR3 is 17 amino acids long. The CDR3 here is CATSDLSTSGSYNEQFF. The CDR3 coding sequence is TGTGCCACCAGTGATTTGAGCACTAGCGGGAGTTACAATGAGCAGTTCTTC.

This sequence joins TRBV14 and TRBJ1-4, with D perhaps TRBD1 (6 bases). V lost 1 base and J 4 bases, leaving 13 bases between the germline ends. The CDR3 has 16 amino acids. Germline V gene data show CDR1 as SGHDN and CDR2 as FVKESK. CDR3 nucleotides: TGTGCCAGCAGCCAAGGTCGACAGGACGTTAATGAAAAACTGTTTTTT. It specifies CASSQGRQDVNEKLFF.